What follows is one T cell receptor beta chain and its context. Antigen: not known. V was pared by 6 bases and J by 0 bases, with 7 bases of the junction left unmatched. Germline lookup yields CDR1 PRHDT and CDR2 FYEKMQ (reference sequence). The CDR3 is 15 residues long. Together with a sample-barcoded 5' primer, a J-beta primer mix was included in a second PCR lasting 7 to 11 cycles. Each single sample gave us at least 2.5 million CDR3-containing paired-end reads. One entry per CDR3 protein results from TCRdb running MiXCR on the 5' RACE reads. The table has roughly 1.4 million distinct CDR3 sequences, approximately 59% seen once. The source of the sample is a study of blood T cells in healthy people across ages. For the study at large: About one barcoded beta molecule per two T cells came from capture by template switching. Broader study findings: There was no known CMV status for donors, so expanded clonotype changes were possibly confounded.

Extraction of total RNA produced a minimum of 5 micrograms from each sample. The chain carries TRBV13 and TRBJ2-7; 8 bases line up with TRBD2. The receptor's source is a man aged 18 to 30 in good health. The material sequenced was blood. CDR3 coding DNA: TGTGCCAGCAGTGGAACTAGCGGACCCTCCTACGAGCAGTACTTC. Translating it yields CASSGTSGPSYEQYF.